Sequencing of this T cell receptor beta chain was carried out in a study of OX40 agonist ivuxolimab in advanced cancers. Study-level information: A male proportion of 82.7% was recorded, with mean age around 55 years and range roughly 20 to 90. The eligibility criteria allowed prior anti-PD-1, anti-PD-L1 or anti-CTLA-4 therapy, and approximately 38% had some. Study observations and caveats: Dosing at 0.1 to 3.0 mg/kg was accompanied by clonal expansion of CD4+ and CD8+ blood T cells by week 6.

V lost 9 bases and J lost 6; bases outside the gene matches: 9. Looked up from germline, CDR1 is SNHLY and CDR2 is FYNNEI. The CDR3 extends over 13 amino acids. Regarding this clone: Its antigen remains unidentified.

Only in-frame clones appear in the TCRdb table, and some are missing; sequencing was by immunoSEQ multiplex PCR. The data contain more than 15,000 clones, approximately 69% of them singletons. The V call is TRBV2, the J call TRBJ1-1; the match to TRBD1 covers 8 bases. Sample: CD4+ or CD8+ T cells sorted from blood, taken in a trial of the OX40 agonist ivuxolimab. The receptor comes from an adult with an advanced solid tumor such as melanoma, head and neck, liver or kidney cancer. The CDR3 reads CARSSGGSPEAFF. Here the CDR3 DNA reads TGTGCCAGATCCTCAGGGGGCAGTCCTGAAGCTTTCTTT.